These 13 T cell receptor beta chains share one sample of origin, sequenced in a study of OX40 agonist ivuxolimab in advanced cancers. Sequencing used immunoSEQ multiplex PCR; TCRdb keeps in-frame clones, though not all of them. The table has 40,000 to 45,000 clones, approximately 84% seen once. Material: CD4+ or CD8+ T cells sorted from blood, obtained in a trial of the OX40 agonist ivuxolimab. The source of these receptors is an adult with an advanced solid tumor such as melanoma, head and neck, liver or kidney cancer.

The chain joins TRBV27 to TRBJ1-6, with 7 bases that match TRBD1. Looked up from germline, CDR1 is MNHEY and CDR2 is SMNVEV (reference sequence). With 6 bases clipped from V and 9 bases from J, the junction kept 20 bases outside the gene matches. The CDR3 covers 18 residues. The DNA of the CDR3 is TGTGCCAGCAGCCCACAGGGGACTTACCCCCCGCTCGGTTCACCCCTCCACTTT. It encodes CASSPQGTYPPLGSPLHF.

The chain is built from TRBV5-4 and TRBJ2-7; D may be TRBD2 (7 bases). The germline V gene has CDR1 SGHNT and CDR2 YYREEE (reference sequence). Trimming took 4 bases from V and 1 from J, leaving 18 bases between them. CDR3 length: 16 amino acids. CDR3 sequence: CASSRAGRGPSYEQYF. The CDR3 DNA reads as TGTGCCAGCAGCCGGGCGGGGCGGGGGCCTTCCTACGAGCAGTACTTC.

The rearrangement uses TRBV7-2 and TRBJ2-1; D might be TRBD1 (6 bases). The CDR3 extends over 15 amino acids. In germline, CDR1 is SGHTA, CDR2 FQGNSA. The V and J ends lost 5 bases and 0 bases respectively, with 11 bases between them. CDR3 DNA sequence: TGTGCCAGCAGCCTGGACAGTGCCTCCTACAATGAGCAGTTCTTC. Protein sequence: CASSLDSASYNEQFF.

This clone has more than one count but fewer than ten. The chain combines TRBV28 with TRBJ1-2; 7 bases line up with TRBD1. The CDR3 has 12 residues. Trimming at V came to 8 bases and at J to 4 bases, leaving 4 bases not matched to a gene. The V gene's germline CDR1 is MDHEN and CDR2 SYDVKM. The CDR3 region is CASGRDSYGYTF. The CDR3 coding sequence is TGTGCCAGCGGCAGGGACAGCTATGGCTACACCTTC.

The V and J genes are TRBV10-3 and TRBJ2-1; 8 nucleotides agree with TRBD2. CDR1 ENHRY and CDR2 SYGVKD come from the germline V gene. V shed 7 bases and J 3 bases; nucleotides not matched to a gene: 5. The CDR3 totals 14 residues. The CDR3 loop reads CAIILAGVYNEQFF. The CDR3 DNA is TGTGCCATCATCCTAGCGGGTGTCTACAATGAGCAGTTCTTC.

This rearrangement joins TRBV12-5 to TRBJ2-2, with 11 bases matching TRBD2. This CDR3 region has 22 residues. The germline V gene has CDR1 LGHNT and CDR2 FRNRAP. V shed 4 bases, J shed 0 bases, and the junction held 19 bases outside the gene matches. CDR3 sequence (DNA): TGTGCTAGTGGTTCCCTCCCGGGACTAGCGGTCATAACCTCAGCGAACACCGGGGAGCTGTTTTTT. Amino acids: CASGSLPGLAVITSANTGELFF.

The chain combines TRBV4-2 with TRBJ2-7, with a possible D match to TRBD2 (6 bases). There are 16 residues in the CDR3. Between the trimmed V and J ends, which lost 2 bases and 0 bases, there was a span of 14 bases. Germline lookup yields CDR1 LGHNA and CDR2 YNFKEQ. The CDR3 nucleotides read TGTGCCAGCAGCCAAACACGGGACTCGAGCTCCTACGAGCAGTACTTC. This codes for CASSQTRDSSSYEQYF.

The rearrangement links TRBV10-3 to TRBJ2-5; 9 nucleotides agree with TRBD1. V lost 10 bases to trimming and J lost 4 bases; unmatched junction nucleotides: 7. Germline lookup yields CDR1 ENHRY and CDR2 SYGVKD. The CDR3 is 13 amino acids. This chain's CDR3 is CASRTGEGETQYF. The CDR3 DNA reads as TGTGCCAGCCGGACAGGGGAAGGAGAGACCCAGTACTTC.

With regard to this clone: Its ends do not fully match the called genes, so a read error is possible. The J gene is TRBJ1-1, the V gene TRBV19; 10 bases are shared with TRBD1. The CDR3 is made up of 16 amino acids. Per germline, CDR1 LNHDA and CDR2 SQIVND (reference sequence). The CDR3 loop reads CASSLRQGALKTEAFF. The CDR3 region has the DNA TGTGCCAGTAGTCTCCGACAGGGGGCGCTGAAAACTGAAGCTTTCTTT.

This chain uses TRBV29-1 with TRBJ1-1; TRBD1 matches at 7 bases. There are 12 residues in the CDR3. Trimming at V came to 3 bases and at J to 7 bases, leaving 5 bases not matched to a gene. Germline CDR1 reads SQVTM; CDR2 reads ANQGSEA. The CDR3 protein is CSVEEGAVEAFF. The CDR3 DNA reads TGCAGCGTTGAGGAGGGGGCGGTTGAAGCTTTCTTT. The full variable domain, with the rest looked up from reference TRBV29-1 and TRBJ1-1, is SAVISQKPSRDICQRGTSLTIQCQVDSQVTMMFWYRQQPGQSLTLIATANQGSEATYESGFVIDKFPISRPNLTFSTLTVSNMSPEDSSIYLCSVEEGAVEAFFGQGTRLTVV.

The V and J genes are TRBV7-9 and TRBJ1-4; 8 bases are a match to TRBD1. CDR1 is SEHNR and CDR2 is FQNEAQ in the germline V gene (reference sequence). The CDR3 length is 16 residues. Trimming removed 6 bases from V and 3 bases from J; junction bases left unmatched: 9. The CDR3 region is CASRRTGNLANEKLFF. The CDR3 nucleotides are TGTGCCAGCAGACGGACAGGGAATCTGGCTAATGAAAAACTGTTTTTT.

V usage is TRBV7-9 and J usage is TRBJ1-2, with D possibly being TRBD1 (5 bases). Germline CDR1 and CDR2: SEHNR and FQNEAQ (reference sequence). This CDR3 spans 11 amino acids. The V end lost 1 base, the J end lost 13 bases, and 10 bases lay between the germline ends. The CDR3 DNA reads as TGTGCCAGCAGCTTAGTTGGGGCGTCCACCTTC. It is translated as CASSLVGASTF.

The genes are TRBV4-3 and TRBJ2-3; 7 bases agree with TRBD1. The CDR3 has 16 residues. Trimming at V came to 2 bases and at J to 4 bases, leaving 9 bases not matched to a gene. Germline loops: CDR1 LGHNA, CDR2 YSLEER. This CDR3 reads CASSQPTGLGADTQYF. In nucleotides, the CDR3 is TGCGCCAGCAGCCAACCGACAGGGCTCGGCGCAGATACGCAGTATTTT.